These T cell receptor beta chains were read from a single sample in a study of response to subunit inactivated influenza vaccine. TCRdb reprocessed the RT-PCR reads via MiXCR and lists one record per CDR3 protein. The sample holds 550,000 to 800,000 distinct CDR3 sequences; around 16% are singletons and the top ten take around a tenth. The source material was PBMCs from blood, sampled about 11 days after vaccination. Source of these receptors: a man between 45 and 60 years old who received an inactivated influenza vaccine. Each CDR3 is given with its conserved first and last residue. A D gene is named only where the DNA matches it firmly. Only some rows state a clone size, as once, few, many or a class for expanded clones.

clone size: -
J gene: TRBJ1-1
D gene: TRBD1
V gene: TRBV11-2
CDR3 DNA: TGTGCCAGCAGCCCAAGGTGGCAGGGGGCGACTGAAGCTTTCTTT
CDR3 protein: CASSPRWQGATEAFF

clone size: -
J gene: TRBJ1-6
D gene: TRBD1
V gene: TRBV7-9
CDR3 DNA: TGTGCCAGCAGCCAAGGACAGGGAAATAATTCACCCCTCCACTTT
CDR3 protein: CASSQGQGNNSPLHF

clone size: many
J gene: TRBJ1-1
D gene: TRBD1
V gene: TRBV29-1
CDR3 DNA: TGCAGCGTTGGGGACAGCCTCACTGAAGCTTTCTTT
CDR3 protein: CSVGDSLTEAFF

clone size: few
J gene: TRBJ2-5
D gene: -
V gene: TRBV27
CDR3 DNA: TGTGCCAGCAGTTTTTTTCAGGGAGGGACCCAGTACTTC
CDR3 protein: CASSFFQGGTQYF

clone size: few
J gene: TRBJ1-2
D gene: -
V gene: TRBV28
CDR3 DNA: TGTGCCAGCAGTTTACCCGGGGGTGCCCCACGGCACTATGGCTACACCTTC
CDR3 protein: CASSLPGGAPRHYGYTF

clone size: -
J gene: TRBJ2-2
D gene: TRBD1
V gene: TRBV20-1
CDR3 DNA: TGCAGTGCTAGAGATCTCAGGACAGGGTCCACCGGGGAGCTGTTTTTT
CDR3 protein: CSARDLRTGSTGELFF

clone size: -
J gene: TRBJ2-6
D gene: TRBD2
V gene: TRBV29-1
CDR3 DNA: TGCAGCGCAAGGACTAGCGGGGGTTTTGGGGCCAACGTCCTGACTTTC
CDR3 protein: CSARTSGGFGANVLTF

clone size: few
J gene: TRBJ2-5
D gene: TRBD2
V gene: TRBV28
CDR3 DNA: TGTGCCAGCAGTTCGGGGAGGGGTTTCCAAGAGACCCAGTACTTC
CDR3 protein: CASSSGRGFQETQYF

clone size: -
J gene: TRBJ2-7
D gene: TRBD1
V gene: TRBV6-6
CDR3 DNA: TGTGCCAGCAGTCCGTTCCGGGACAGGGAACAGTACTTC
CDR3 protein: CASSPFRDREQYF

clone size: -
J gene: TRBJ1-3
D gene: -
V gene: TRBV12-3/TRBV12-4
CDR3 DNA: TGTGCCAGCAGTTTTCAACGCTCTGGAAACACCATATATTTT
CDR3 protein: CASSFQRSGNTIYF

clone size: -
J gene: TRBJ2-7
D gene: TRBD2
V gene: TRBV5-1
CDR3 DNA: TGCGCCAGCAGCGGCGGACTAGCGGGAGGGAACGAGCAGTACTTC
CDR3 protein: CASSGGLAGGNEQYF

clone size: -
J gene: TRBJ2-6
D gene: -
V gene: TRBV11-2
CDR3 DNA: TGTGCCAGCACCCTAGCAGGTGGGGCCAACGTCCTGACTTTC
CDR3 protein: CASTLAGGANVLTF

clone size: -
J gene: TRBJ2-6
D gene: TRBD1
V gene: TRBV28
CDR3 DNA: TGTGCCAGCAGACCCCCGCGGCGACAGGGCAGCTCTGGGGCCAACGTCCTGACTTTC
CDR3 protein: CASRPPRRQGSSGANVLTF

clone size: -
J gene: TRBJ2-2
D gene: -
V gene: TRBV5-1
CDR3 DNA: TGCGCCAGCAGCCCCGATAGTACCGGGGAGCTGTTTTTT
CDR3 protein: CASSPDSTGELFF

clone size: -
J gene: TRBJ1-1
D gene: -
V gene: TRBV3-1
CDR3 DNA: TGTGCCAGCAGCCAAGAATTTTACGGGGGGATAACCACTGAAGCTTTCTTT
CDR3 protein: CASSQEFYGGITTEAFF

clone size: many
J gene: TRBJ1-1
D gene: -
V gene: TRBV28
CDR3 DNA: TGTGCCAGCAGTACCGTGTACACTGAAGCTTTCTTT
CDR3 protein: CASSTVYTEAFF

clone size: -
J gene: TRBJ1-4
D gene: TRBD1
V gene: TRBV12-3/TRBV12-4
CDR3 DNA: TGTGCCAGCAGTCGGGACAGGGGCTCTTCAACTAATGAAAAACTGTTTTTT
CDR3 protein: CASSRDRGSSTNEKLFF

clone size: few
J gene: TRBJ2-7
D gene: TRBD1
V gene: TRBV7-2
CDR3 DNA: TGTGCCAGCCGACGGGACAGGGGATCCTCCTACGAGCAGTACTTC
CDR3 protein: CASRRDRGSSYEQYF

clone size: few
J gene: TRBJ1-5
D gene: -
V gene: TRBV16
CDR3 DNA: TGTGCCAGCAGCCAATCGGGCAGGGCGGTTCAGCCCCAGCATTTT
CDR3 protein: CASSQSGRAVQPQHF

clone size: -
J gene: TRBJ2-7
D gene: TRBD2
V gene: TRBV6-1
CDR3 DNA: TGTGCCAGCCGGCTGGCGGGAGTTTTCTACGAGCAGTACTTC
CDR3 protein: CASRLAGVFYEQYF

clone size: many
J gene: TRBJ2-1
D gene: TRBD2
V gene: TRBV20-1
CDR3 DNA: TGCAGTGCTAGAGATCAAACTAGCGGGAGGGCCGTGATTAATGAGCAGTTCTTC
CDR3 protein: CSARDQTSGRAVINEQFF

clone size: few
J gene: TRBJ1-2
D gene: -
V gene: TRBV7-8
CDR3 DNA: TGTGCCAGCAGCGAAAACCTATATGGCTACACCTTC
CDR3 protein: CASSENLYGYTF

clone size: few
J gene: TRBJ2-3
D gene: TRBD2
V gene: TRBV3-1
CDR3 DNA: TGTGCCAGCAGCCAAGATGGGACTAGCGGGATTCAGTATTTT
CDR3 protein: CASSQDGTSGIQYF

clone size: many
J gene: TRBJ2-4
D gene: -
V gene: TRBV20-1
CDR3 DNA: TGCAGTGCTAGAGACCCAACAGGGAACATTCAGTACTTC
CDR3 protein: CSARDPTGNIQYF

clone size: -
J gene: TRBJ2-3
D gene: -
V gene: TRBV5-5
CDR3 DNA: TGTGCCAGCAGCTTGGCGGCCAGGGCCACAGATACGCAGTATTTT
CDR3 protein: CASSLAARATDTQYF

clone size: -
J gene: TRBJ2-5
D gene: -
V gene: TRBV7-2
CDR3 DNA: TGTGCCAGCAGCACGGACAGCCTTGGCCAAGAGACCCAGTACTTC
CDR3 protein: CASSTDSLGQETQYF

clone size: -
J gene: TRBJ2-3
D gene: TRBD2
V gene: TRBV30
CDR3 DNA: TGTGCCTGGAGTGTGAGAAGAAGCGGGAGAGCAGATACGCAGTATTTT
CDR3 protein: CAWSVRRSGRADTQYF

clone size: -
J gene: TRBJ1-2
D gene: -
V gene: TRBV7-8
CDR3 DNA: TGTGCCAGCAGCTTAGCGCTGGCCCTTAACTATGGCTACACCTTC
CDR3 protein: CASSLALALNYGYTF

clone size: once
J gene: TRBJ1-1
D gene: -
V gene: TRBV5-1
CDR3 DNA: TGCGCCAGCAGCTCGGAGGTCATGAACACTGAAGCTTTCTTT
CDR3 protein: CASSSEVMNTEAFF

clone size: few
J gene: TRBJ2-7
D gene: -
V gene: TRBV12-3/TRBV12-4
CDR3 DNA: TGTGCCAGCAGTTTAGGTCGGGGGCGAACTTACTACGAGCAGTACTTC
CDR3 protein: CASSLGRGRTYYEQYF

clone size: few
J gene: TRBJ2-7
D gene: -
V gene: TRBV14
CDR3 DNA: TGTGCCAGCAGCCAAGATGGCGTTACCTACGAGCAGTACTTC
CDR3 protein: CASSQDGVTYEQYF

clone size: many
J gene: TRBJ1-1
D gene: TRBD1
V gene: TRBV11-2
CDR3 DNA: TGTGCCAGCAGCTTGACAGGGACCACTGAAGCTTTCTTT
CDR3 protein: CASSLTGTTEAFF

clone size: -
J gene: TRBJ2-1
D gene: -
V gene: TRBV7-9
CDR3 DNA: TGTGCCAGCAGCCCGCTGGCGGGAAGGGCCAAGAGGAATGAGCAGTTCTTC
CDR3 protein: CASSPLAGRAKRNEQFF

clone size: few
J gene: TRBJ2-7
D gene: TRBD1
V gene: TRBV28
CDR3 DNA: TGTGCCAGCAGTTTATTACAGGGGGGTGAGCAGTACTTC
CDR3 protein: CASSLLQGGEQYF

clone size: -
J gene: TRBJ2-6
D gene: -
V gene: TRBV29-1
CDR3 DNA: TGCAGCGTACAGGGAAGGTTTTCTGGGGCCAACGTCCTGACTTTC
CDR3 protein: CSVQGRFSGANVLTF

clone size: few
J gene: TRBJ2-7
D gene: TRBD1
V gene: TRBV5-5
CDR3 DNA: TGTGCCAGCAGCCCATATCGTCCCGGGACAGGGAAATACGAGCAGTACTTC
CDR3 protein: CASSPYRPGTGKYEQYF

clone size: -
J gene: TRBJ1-1
D gene: TRBD1
V gene: TRBV5-1
CDR3 DNA: TGCGCCAGCAAACAGGGGGTTGGAGACACTGAAGCTTTCTTT
CDR3 protein: CASKQGVGDTEAFF

clone size: -
J gene: TRBJ2-3
D gene: -
V gene: TRBV5-1
CDR3 DNA: TGCGCCAGCAGCTTGACCGGGACGCAGGCAGGCGATACGCAGTATTTT
CDR3 protein: CASSLTGTQAGDTQYF

clone size: -
J gene: TRBJ2-2
D gene: -
V gene: TRBV19
CDR3 DNA: TGTGCCAGTAGTAAAGGATCGACCGGGGAGCTGTTTTTT
CDR3 protein: CASSKGSTGELFF

clone size: -
J gene: TRBJ1-1
D gene: TRBD1
V gene: TRBV12-3/TRBV12-4
CDR3 DNA: TGTGCCAGCACCCCGACAGGGGGCGCCACTGAAGCTTTCTTT
CDR3 protein: CASTPTGGATEAFF

clone size: -
J gene: TRBJ2-5
D gene: -
V gene: TRBV7-9
CDR3 DNA: TGTGCCAGCAGTAGTTGGGACGGCAGTAGTCAAGAGACCCAGTACTTC
CDR3 protein: CASSSWDGSSQETQYF

clone size: -
J gene: TRBJ2-1
D gene: -
V gene: TRBV28
CDR3 DNA: TGTGCCAGCAGTTTAATGAGAGGTGGGAGGCACGCTGAGCAGTTCTTC
CDR3 protein: CASSLMRGGRHAEQFF

clone size: -
J gene: TRBJ2-1
D gene: TRBD2
V gene: TRBV6-2/TRBV6-3
CDR3 DNA: TGTGCCAGCAGTCCCCGGACTAGCGGGCTTAATGAGCAGTTCTTC
CDR3 protein: CASSPRTSGLNEQFF

clone size: -
J gene: TRBJ2-1
D gene: -
V gene: TRBV14
CDR3 DNA: TGTGCCAGCAGCCAACTTCCCCTGCAAATATACAATGAGCAGTTCTTC
CDR3 protein: CASSQLPLQIYNEQFF

clone size: few
J gene: TRBJ2-1
D gene: -
V gene: TRBV10-2
CDR3 DNA: TGCGCCAGCAGAAAAGGCAGCTCCTACAATGAGCAGTTCTTC
CDR3 protein: CASRKGSSYNEQFF

clone size: few
J gene: TRBJ2-1
D gene: -
V gene: TRBV7-3
CDR3 DNA: TGTGCCAGCAGCTTAATTGCTATGGCGGGGGAGCAGTTCTTC
CDR3 protein: CASSLIAMAGEQFF

clone size: -
J gene: TRBJ2-1
D gene: TRBD2
V gene: TRBV6-2/TRBV6-3
CDR3 DNA: TGTGCCAGCAGGGCCGCGACTAGCGGAAACAATGAGCAGTTCTTC
CDR3 protein: CASRAATSGNNEQFF

clone size: -
J gene: TRBJ2-1
D gene: -
V gene: TRBV27
CDR3 DNA: TGTGCCAGCAGTTCCATTTCCCGGAGTAGAGTTGCCTACAATGAGCAGTTCTTC
CDR3 protein: CASSSISRSRVAYNEQFF

clone size: -
J gene: TRBJ1-1
D gene: -
V gene: TRBV5-1
CDR3 DNA: TGCGCCAGCAGCTCGAACGCGCAAACAGGGAACACTGAAGCTTTCTTT
CDR3 protein: CASSSNAQTGNTEAFF

clone size: few
J gene: TRBJ2-5
D gene: TRBD1
V gene: TRBV29-1
CDR3 DNA: TGCAGCGTTAATCAGGGGGAAGAGACCCAGTACTTC
CDR3 protein: CSVNQGEETQYF

clone size: -
J gene: TRBJ2-2
D gene: -
V gene: TRBV20-1
CDR3 DNA: TGCAGTGCGAGACCCGGGGGGCTTGGGGAGCTGTTTTTT
CDR3 protein: CSARPGGLGELFF

clone size: -
J gene: TRBJ1-1
D gene: -
V gene: TRBV7-9
CDR3 DNA: TGTGCCAGCAGCTTAGCGGGGGATTCACAAATCCACACTGAAGCTTTCTTT
CDR3 protein: CASSLAGDSQIHTEAFF

clone size: many
J gene: TRBJ2-3
D gene: -
V gene: TRBV7-2
CDR3 DNA: TGTGCCAGCAGCTTAGTTCCGGGTTACACAGATACGCAGTATTTT
CDR3 protein: CASSLVPGYTDTQYF

clone size: few
J gene: TRBJ2-7
D gene: TRBD2
V gene: TRBV20-1
CDR3 DNA: TGCAGTGCTAGAGATCGGGCGAGAACTAGCGGGAGTCGCTACGAGCAGTACTTC
CDR3 protein: CSARDRARTSGSRYEQYF

clone size: few
J gene: TRBJ1-1
D gene: TRBD1
V gene: TRBV20-1
CDR3 DNA: TGCAGTGCTAGGGGGGACAGGGGTGGCACTGAAGCTTTCTTT
CDR3 protein: CSARGDRGGTEAFF